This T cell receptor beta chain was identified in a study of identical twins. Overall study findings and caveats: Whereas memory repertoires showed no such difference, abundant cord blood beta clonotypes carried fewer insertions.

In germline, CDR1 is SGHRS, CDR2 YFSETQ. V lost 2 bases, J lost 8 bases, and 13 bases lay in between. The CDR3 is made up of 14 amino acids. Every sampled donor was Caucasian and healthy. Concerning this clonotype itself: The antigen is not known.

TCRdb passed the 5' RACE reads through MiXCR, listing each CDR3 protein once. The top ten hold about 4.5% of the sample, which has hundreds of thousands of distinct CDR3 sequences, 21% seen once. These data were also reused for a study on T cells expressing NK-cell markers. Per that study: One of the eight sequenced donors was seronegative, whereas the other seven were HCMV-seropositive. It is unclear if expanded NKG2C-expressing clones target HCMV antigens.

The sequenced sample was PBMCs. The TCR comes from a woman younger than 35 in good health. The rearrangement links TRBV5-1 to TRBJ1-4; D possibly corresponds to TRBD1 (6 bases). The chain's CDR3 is CASSFETGGEKLFF. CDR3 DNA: TGCGCCAGCAGCTTCGAGACAGGTGGCGAAAAACTGTTTTTT.